Listed below are T cell receptor beta chains from one sample, sequenced in a study of blood T cell repertoires in COVID-19. The repertoire was sequenced with immunoSEQ multiplex PCR; TCRdb's copy has only in-frame clones and lacks some. The table has 200,000 to 300,000 clones, about 80% seen once. The specimen sequenced was peripheral blood. Receptor source: a human donor in a cohort sampled during active COVID-19. Both conserved end residues are part of each CDR3. Each record gives: CDR3 DNA, CDR3 protein, D gene, clone size, J gene, V gene. D genes are given only for firm matches. Not all rows give a size; the values are once, few, many and, for expanded clones, a class.

CDR3 DNA: TGTGCCAGCAGCCCGACTAGTACAGATACGCAGTATTTT
CDR3 protein: CASSPTSTDTQYF
D gene: -
clone size: -
J gene: TRBJ2-3
V gene: TRBV5-4

CDR3 DNA: TGTGCCAGTAGAGGGACAGAGGCCAACGTCCTGACTTTC
CDR3 protein: CASRGTEANVLTF
D gene: TRBD1
clone size: -
J gene: TRBJ2-6
V gene: TRBV19

CDR3 DNA: TGTGCCAGCAGCCAAGGCCTAGGACTGAACACCAGGGAGCTGTTTTTT
CDR3 protein: CASSQGLGLNTRELFF
D gene: -
clone size: -
J gene: TRBJ2-2
V gene: TRBV3-1/TRBV3-2

CDR3 DNA: TGCGCCAGCAGCTTGGGAGGGACTAGCGACTACTACAATGAGCAGTTCTTC
CDR3 protein: CASSLGGTSDYYNEQFF
D gene: TRBD2
clone size: -
J gene: TRBJ2-1
V gene: TRBV5-1

CDR3 DNA: TGCGCCAGCACCTGGGGAGGGGGAAAAGGAGAGACCCAGTACTTC
CDR3 protein: CASTWGGGKGETQYF
D gene: -
clone size: -
J gene: TRBJ2-5
V gene: TRBV5-1

CDR3 DNA: TGCGCCAGCAGCCCTGGACTAGCGGGAGGGCGACGCACAGATACGCAGTATTTT
CDR3 protein: CASSPGLAGGRRTDTQYF
D gene: TRBD2
clone size: -
J gene: TRBJ2-3
V gene: TRBV5-1

CDR3 DNA: TGTGCCAGCAGCTTAGCTGCTAGCTCTGGAAACACCATATATTTT
CDR3 protein: CASSLAASSGNTIYF
D gene: -
clone size: -
J gene: TRBJ1-3
V gene: TRBV7-6

CDR3 DNA: TGTGCCAGCAGCCTCGGACGAGGAGGGCTGAACACTGAAGCTTTCTTT
CDR3 protein: CASSLGRGGLNTEAFF
D gene: -
clone size: -
J gene: TRBJ1-1
V gene: TRBV7-2

CDR3 DNA: TGTGCCAGCAGCTTAAGTCTGGGGGCAACCAGTAAGCAGTTCTTC
CDR3 protein: CASSLSLGATSKQFF
D gene: -
clone size: -
J gene: TRBJ2-1
V gene: TRBV11-2

CDR3 DNA: TGTGCCAGCAGCCTAGCAGGTAGGAACTCCGAGCAGTACTTC
CDR3 protein: CASSLAGRNSEQYF
D gene: -
clone size: -
J gene: TRBJ2-7
V gene: TRBV5-6

CDR3 DNA: TGCGCCAGCAGCCAAGATTTCTCGGGACAGGGGAAGAACTATGGCTACACCTTC
CDR3 protein: CASSQDFSGQGKNYGYTF
D gene: TRBD1
clone size: -
J gene: TRBJ1-2
V gene: TRBV4-1

CDR3 DNA: TGTGCCAGCTCACCCCTGGCAGGTATCTTGGCGAACACTGAAGCTTTCTTT
CDR3 protein: CASSPLAGILANTEAFF
D gene: -
clone size: -
J gene: TRBJ1-1
V gene: TRBV18

CDR3 DNA: TGCGCCAGCAGCTTGGTGGTCGGGAACTATGGCTACACCTTC
CDR3 protein: CASSLVVGNYGYTF
D gene: -
clone size: -
J gene: TRBJ1-2
V gene: TRBV5-1

CDR3 DNA: TGCAGCGTTGGACAGAGCAAAAACACCATATATTTT
CDR3 protein: CSVGQSKNTIYF
D gene: -
clone size: -
J gene: TRBJ1-3
V gene: TRBV29-1

CDR3 DNA: TGTGCCAGCAGCCAAACCGCGCGGCTCCCGGCTTTCTTT
CDR3 protein: CASSQTARLPAFF
D gene: -
clone size: -
J gene: TRBJ1-1
V gene: TRBV14

CDR3 DNA: TGTGCCAGCAGTGTACAACAGGGGGCTTTGAGTGGGGAGCTGTTTTTT
CDR3 protein: CASSVQQGALSGELFF
D gene: TRBD1
clone size: -
J gene: TRBJ2-2
V gene: TRBV28

CDR3 DNA: TGTGCCAGCAGCCAAAATGCGCAGGGGGCTTCGGATAATTCACCCCTCCACTTT
CDR3 protein: CASSQNAQGASDNSPLHF
D gene: TRBD1
clone size: -
J gene: TRBJ1-6
V gene: TRBV4-2

CDR3 DNA: TGTGCCAGCAGTCCCTCCGCAGGGGCCCAGGGGAATGAGCAGTTCTTC
CDR3 protein: CASSPSAGAQGNEQFF
D gene: -
clone size: -
J gene: TRBJ2-1
V gene: TRBV27

CDR3 DNA: TGTGCCAGCAGCTCGGATGGGGGGTTTTGGGGCTACACCTTC
CDR3 protein: CASSSDGGFWGYTF
D gene: -
clone size: -
J gene: TRBJ1-2
V gene: TRBV5-4

CDR3 DNA: TGTGCCAGCAGCGTAGAACTGGGACAGGGGGCTTTCTATCAGCCCCAGCATTTT
CDR3 protein: CASSVELGQGAFYQPQHF
D gene: TRBD1
clone size: -
J gene: TRBJ1-5
V gene: TRBV9

CDR3 DNA: TGTGCCAGCAGTTCCTCCGGGACAGGGGCGTCTGGCTACACCTTC
CDR3 protein: CASSSSGTGASGYTF
D gene: TRBD1
clone size: -
J gene: TRBJ1-2
V gene: TRBV28

CDR3 DNA: TGTGCCAGCAGTTACGTGACCGGGACTCCCAGTGAGCAGTTCTTC
CDR3 protein: CASSYVTGTPSEQFF
D gene: -
clone size: -
J gene: TRBJ2-1
V gene: TRBV6-5

CDR3 DNA: TGTGCCAGCAGCCCCCCACCCGTCGGGATATCTGAAGCTTTCTTT
CDR3 protein: CASSPPPVGISEAFF
D gene: -
clone size: -
J gene: TRBJ1-1
V gene: TRBV7-2

CDR3 DNA: TGTGCCGCTGGGGGGACAGACACTGAAGCTTTCTTT
CDR3 protein: CAAGGTDTEAFF
D gene: TRBD1
clone size: -
J gene: TRBJ1-1
V gene: TRBV10-3

CDR3 DNA: TGCGCCAGCAGCATTAACGTGAACATGGGCAGTGGAAACACCATATATTTT
CDR3 protein: CASSINVNMGSGNTIYF
D gene: -
clone size: few
J gene: TRBJ1-3
V gene: TRBV5-1

CDR3 DNA: TGCGCCAGCAGCCAAGGATCGGGGTACAATGAGCAGTTCTTC
CDR3 protein: CASSQGSGYNEQFF
D gene: -
clone size: -
J gene: TRBJ2-1
V gene: TRBV4-1

CDR3 DNA: TGCGCCAGCAGTGAACGGGGGGCGGTCACCGGGGAGCTGTTTTTT
CDR3 protein: CASSERGAVTGELFF
D gene: -
clone size: once
J gene: TRBJ2-2
V gene: TRBV10-2

CDR3 DNA: TGTGCCAGCAGCCAAGTGAGCGGAGCGAACACCGGGGAGCTGTTTTTT
CDR3 protein: CASSQVSGANTGELFF
D gene: -
clone size: once
J gene: TRBJ2-2
V gene: TRBV4-2

CDR3 DNA: TGTGCCAGCAGTCAGGGATCCGGGGCCAACGTCCTGACTTTC
CDR3 protein: CASSQGSGANVLTF
D gene: -
clone size: -
J gene: TRBJ2-6
V gene: TRBV6-5

CDR3 DNA: TGCGCCAGCAGCTTGTACCGAGGACAGTGGAGCGGCTACACCTTC
CDR3 protein: CASSLYRGQWSGYTF
D gene: -
clone size: -
J gene: TRBJ1-2
V gene: TRBV5-1

CDR3 DNA: TGCGCCAGCAGCCAAGAGCGACTAGCGGGAGACAATGAGCAGTTCTTC
CDR3 protein: CASSQERLAGDNEQFF
D gene: TRBD2
clone size: -
J gene: TRBJ2-1
V gene: TRBV4-1

CDR3 DNA: TGCGCCAGCAGCCCCTTGGGGGGACTCGGCACAGATACGCAGTATTTT
CDR3 protein: CASSPLGGLGTDTQYF
D gene: -
clone size: -
J gene: TRBJ2-3
V gene: TRBV5-1

CDR3 DNA: TGTGCCAGCAGTTCCGCCGGACTAGCCGTTGATACGCAGTATTTT
CDR3 protein: CASSSAGLAVDTQYF
D gene: TRBD2
clone size: -
J gene: TRBJ2-3
V gene: TRBV27

CDR3 DNA: TGTGCCAGCAGCTTGGGGGTCGGCGGAGACGACCAATTC
CDR3 protein: CASSLGVGGDDQF
D gene: -
clone size: -
J gene: TRBJ1-2
V gene: TRBV5-4

CDR3 DNA: TGTGCCAGTAGTAACCTTCAGGGGGCGAGGAAGGACACCATATATTTT
CDR3 protein: CASSNLQGARKDTIYF
D gene: TRBD1
clone size: -
J gene: TRBJ1-3
V gene: TRBV19

CDR3 DNA: TGTGCCAGCAGACCAGGGCTACGGTCGCCGTTCTTC
CDR3 protein: CASRPGLRSPFF
D gene: -
clone size: -
J gene: TRBJ2-1
V gene: TRBV12-3/TRBV12-4

CDR3 DNA: TGTGCCAGCAGCCAAGAGCCCAGGGGGGACTATGGCTACACCTTC
CDR3 protein: CASSQEPRGDYGYTF
D gene: TRBD1
clone size: -
J gene: TRBJ1-2
V gene: TRBV4-2

CDR3 DNA: TGTGCCAGCTCACCAAGGGGAGGGGCTCTCATGAACACTGAAGCTTTCTTT
CDR3 protein: CASSPRGGALMNTEAFF
D gene: -
clone size: -
J gene: TRBJ1-1
V gene: TRBV18

CDR3 DNA: TGTGCCAGCACCCGCTCCGGGACTAGCTTCCATGAGCAGTTCTTC
CDR3 protein: CASTRSGTSFHEQFF
D gene: TRBD2
clone size: -
J gene: TRBJ2-1
V gene: TRBV25-1

CDR3 DNA: TGTGCCAGCAGCTTTGCAGGTTCAAGTGCGCCCCAGCATTTT
CDR3 protein: CASSFAGSSAPQHF
D gene: -
clone size: -
J gene: TRBJ1-5
V gene: TRBV7-6

CDR3 DNA: TGTGCCAGCAGCGTAGGAGGACTAGCGGGAGCGTACGAGCAGTACTTC
CDR3 protein: CASSVGGLAGAYEQYF
D gene: TRBD2
clone size: -
J gene: TRBJ2-7
V gene: TRBV9

CDR3 DNA: TGTGCCAGCAGTGCGACCTGGACTAGCGGAAGCTCCTACAATGAGCAGTTCTTC
CDR3 protein: CASSATWTSGSSYNEQFF
D gene: TRBD2
clone size: -
J gene: TRBJ2-1
V gene: TRBV6-1

CDR3 DNA: TGTGCCAGCAGCCAGACTGCGACGGGGGATACGCAGTATTTT
CDR3 protein: CASSQTATGDTQYF
D gene: -
clone size: -
J gene: TRBJ2-3
V gene: TRBV9

CDR3 DNA: TGTGCCAGCAGCCGTTACGACGGGACGGGCAGAGGGGGCTATGGCTACACCTTC
CDR3 protein: CASSRYDGTGRGGYGYTF
D gene: -
clone size: -
J gene: TRBJ1-2
V gene: TRBV5-4

CDR3 DNA: TGCGCCAGCAGTCGGACCTCGGGGGGGCTTGTAGATACGCAGTATTTT
CDR3 protein: CASSRTSGGLVDTQYF
D gene: TRBD2
clone size: -
J gene: TRBJ2-3
V gene: TRBV4-3

CDR3 DNA: TGTGCCAGCAGTGAATTCGTCGAGCAGTACTTC
CDR3 protein: CASSEFVEQYF
D gene: -
clone size: -
J gene: TRBJ2-7
V gene: TRBV2

CDR3 DNA: TGTGCCAGCAATAAGGTGGGAGTTACGGCTGAGCAGTTCTTC
CDR3 protein: CASNKVGVTAEQFF
D gene: -
clone size: -
J gene: TRBJ2-1
V gene: TRBV6-5

CDR3 DNA: TGCAGCGTCCCTCGGGCGGGAGGGGGCTACAATGAGCAGTTCTTC
CDR3 protein: CSVPRAGGGYNEQFF
D gene: TRBD2
clone size: -
J gene: TRBJ2-1
V gene: TRBV29-1

CDR3 DNA: TGTGCCAGCAGCAAATCCCCGGACAGGGGGCGGTGCGAGCAGTACTTC
CDR3 protein: CASSKSPDRGRCEQYF
D gene: -
clone size: -
J gene: TRBJ2-7
V gene: TRBV21-1

CDR3 DNA: TGTGCCAGCAGCCCCCTAGCGGGAGCTACCTACGAGCAGTACTTC
CDR3 protein: CASSPLAGATYEQYF
D gene: TRBD2
clone size: -
J gene: TRBJ2-7
V gene: TRBV5-6

CDR3 DNA: TGCGCCAGCAGCTCCCAACTTGTCTCCTACAATGAGCAGTTCTTC
CDR3 protein: CASSSQLVSYNEQFF
D gene: -
clone size: -
J gene: TRBJ2-1
V gene: TRBV5-1

CDR3 DNA: TGTGCCAGCAGTGAGGAACGCGGGGGGGAGACCCAGTACTTC
CDR3 protein: CASSEERGGETQYF
D gene: TRBD2
clone size: -
J gene: TRBJ2-5
V gene: TRBV2

CDR3 DNA: TGTGCCAGCAGCAAACTAGCGGGACTCGTGTATGAGCAGTTCTTC
CDR3 protein: CASSKLAGLVYEQFF
D gene: TRBD2
clone size: -
J gene: TRBJ2-1
V gene: TRBV11-2